A single sample is the source of the 21 T cell receptor beta chains below, sequenced in a study of CD8+ T cells in alopecia areata. The treatment was: oral pan-JAK inhibitor, 5-10 mg twice daily. RNA extraction was followed by reverse transcription into cDNA, which acted as the sequencing template. Data came from immunoSEQ multiplex PCR; TCRdb stores just in-frame clones and leaves some out. The sample records some 100,000 clones, approximately 52% being singletons. Sequencing used CD8+ T cells sorted from blood, obtained at week 4, from a patient treated with tofacitinib. These receptors were taken from a human donor with alopecia areata.

The sample holds one count of this clone. The V gene is TRBV28, the J gene TRBJ2-7, with TRBD1 matching 10 bases. The CDR3 extends over 14 amino acids. V trimming: 4 bases; J trimming: 3 bases; junction bases outside the gene matches: 3. Germline V CDR1 and CDR2: MDHEN, SYDVKM. Here the CDR3 DNA reads TGTGCCAGCAGTTCGGGACAGGGGAACTACGAGCAGTACTTC. This encodes CASSSGQGNYEQYF. The full variable domain, in which reference TRBV28 and TRBJ2-7 provide the parts outside the CDR3, is DVKVTQSSRYLVKRTGEKVFLECVQDMDHENMFWYRQDPGLGLRLIYFSYDVKMKEKGDIPEGYSVSREKKERFSLILESASTNQTSMYLCASSSGQGNYEQYFGPGTRLTVT.

This chain uses TRBV28 with TRBJ2-1; 9 bases align to TRBD1. V gave up 5 bases and J gave up 5 bases; unmatched junction bases: 7. Germline CDR1 reads MDHEN; CDR2 reads SYDVKM. The CDR3 runs to 15 residues. CDR3 region: CASSRDRELHNEQFF. For the CDR3, the DNA is TGTGCCAGCAGTCGGGACAGGGAGCTACACAATGAGCAGTTCTTC.

The V and J genes are TRBV6-5 and TRBJ2-2, with 9 nucleotides matching TRBD1. V was pared by 1 base and J by 1 base, with 1 base of the junction left unmatched. This CDR3 has 16 amino acids. From germline, CDR1 is MNHEY and CDR2 SVGAGI. CDR3 loop: CASSYLGQGNTGELFF. CDR3 nucleotides: TGTGCCAGCAGTTACTTGGGACAGGGGAACACCGGGGAGCTGTTTTTT.

This clone was detected a few times. V gene TRBV4-2 combines with J gene TRBJ2-3; D gene uncertain. Germline V gene data show CDR1 as LGHNA and CDR2 as YNFKEQ. Between the trimmed V and J ends, which lost 0 bases and 2 bases, there was a span of 6 bases. CDR3 size: 14 residues. CDR3 bases: TGTGCCAGCAGCCAAGACAGATCCACAGATACGCAGTATTTT. It translates to CASSQDRSTDTQYF.

This clone has a handful of counts. The chain joins TRBV2 to TRBJ1-2, with D unresolved. Trimming removed 11 bases at V and 6 bases at J, with 13 bases between. Germline-derived CDR1 and CDR2 are SNHLY and FYNNEI. This CDR3 is 11 amino acids long. CDR3 bases: TGTGCCGAAGCGGGTTCGAATGGCTACACCTTC. Translating it yields CAEAGSNGYTF.

This chain connects TRBV7-6 to TRBJ2-5; TRBD1 aligns across 8 bases. The CDR3 extends over 15 amino acids. Germline CDR1 SGHVS, CDR2 FNYEAQ. J lost 1 base, V lost 1 base, and 2 bases had no gene match. The CDR3 nucleotides read TGTGCCAGCAGCTTAGTGCAGGGGGCCCAAGAGACCCAGTACTTC. It is translated as CASSLVQGAQETQYF. The variable domain in full, completed from reference TRBV7-6 and TRBJ2-5, reads GAGVSQSPRYKVTKRGQDVALRCDPISGHVSLYWYRQALGQGPEFLTYFNYEAQQDKSGLPNDRFSAERPEGSISTLTIQRTEQRDSAMYRCASSLVQGAQETQYFGPGTRLLVL.

DNA of the CDR3: TGCAGCGTTGCCCTCATAGCAGCGGGGGGCAATGAGCAGTTCTTC. The encoded protein is CSVALIAAGGNEQFF. The chain uses TRBV29-1 and TRBJ2-1, with 9 bases identical to TRBD2. Losses at the gene ends were 4 bases for V and 6 bases for J; bases not matched to a gene: 10. CDR1 is SQVTM and CDR2 is ANQGSEA in the germline V gene. CDR3 length: 15 amino acids.

The chain recombines TRBV27 with TRBJ1-2; TRBD1 might be the D (5 bases). Germline assignment: CDR1 MNHEY and CDR2 SMNVEV (reference sequence). This CDR3 contains 13 residues. V was pared by 5 bases and J by 9 bases, with 16 bases between. The CDR3 here is CASSPGDSISYTF. CDR3 nucleotide sequence: TGTGCCAGCAGTCCGGGAGACAGTATTAGCTACACCTTC.

CDR3 in DNA: TGCAGCGTTGAGGAGGACGCGAGGATCGGCAATGAAAAACTGTTTTTT. The encoded protein is CSVEEDARIGNEKLFF. J is TRBJ1-4 and V is TRBV29-1, with D unclear. The ends were cut back, 3 bases at V and 5 bases at J, with 19 bases in the middle. Germline V gene data show CDR1 as SQVTM and CDR2 as ANQGSEA. The CDR3 is made up of 16 amino acids.

This clone was detected a few times. The V gene is TRBV5-4, the J gene TRBJ1-2, with 7 bases identical to TRBD1. CDR1 and CDR2 (germline): SGHNT, YYREEE (reference sequence). This CDR3 comprises 14 residues. The trim removed 1 base at V and 4 bases at J, leaving 4 bases unmatched. This CDR3 reads CASSLTGAGYGYTF. CDR3 coding DNA: TGTGCCAGCAGCTTGACAGGGGCGGGCTATGGCTACACCTTC.

This clone has just a few counts. V gene TRBV30 combines with J gene TRBJ2-1; unclear D gene. The V and J ends lost 4 bases and 5 bases respectively, with 9 bases between them. The CDR3 runs to 12 residues. Germline V CDR1 and CDR2: GTSNPN, SVGIG (reference sequence). The CDR3 DNA is TGTGCCTGGATCGGGCCAGACAATGAGCAGTTCTTC. It codes for CAWIGPDNEQFF.

The gene calls are TRBV6-1 and TRBJ1-2, with D unclear. With 4 bases removed from V and 0 bases from J, the gap between germline ends came to 9 bases. The CDR3 spans 14 residues. CDR1 is MNHNS and CDR2 is SASEGT in the germline V gene. Here the CDR3 reads CASSGQAPNYGYTF. As DNA, the CDR3 is TGTGCCAGCAGTGGGCAGGCGCCTAACTATGGCTACACCTTC.

The chain uses TRBV15 and TRBJ2-7; 7 nucleotides agree with TRBD2. Per the germline V gene, CDR1 is LNHNV and CDR2 is YYDKDF (reference sequence). V shed 5 bases and J 1 base; nucleotides not matched to a gene: 2. The CDR3 is made up of 13 amino acids. The CDR3 bases are TGTGCCACCAGCGGGGGGGATTCCTACGAGCAGTACTTC. Amino acids: CATSGGDSYEQYF.

V gene TRBV5-1 combines with J gene TRBJ2-7, with D tentatively TRBD2 (5 bases). The germline V gene has CDR1 SGHRS and CDR2 YFSETQ. This CDR3 has 12 amino acids. The V gene lost 7 bases and the J gene lost 5 bases, with 13 bases spanning the gap. CDR3 nucleotide sequence: TGCGCCAGCCAAGGACTGACCGACGAGCAGTACTTC. The encoded protein is CASQGLTDEQYF. Full variable domain (rest looked up from reference TRBV5-1 and TRBJ2-7): KAGVTQTPRYLIKTRGQQVTLSCSPISGHRSVSWYQQTPGQGLQFLFEYFSETQRNKGNFPGRFSGRQFSNSRSEMNVSTLELGDSALYLCASQGLTDEQYFGPGTRLTVT.

The rearrangement joins TRBV19 to TRBJ1-2; tentative D call: TRBD1 (5 bases). Per the germline V gene, CDR1 is LNHDA and CDR2 is SQIVND (reference sequence). Trimming removed 9 bases at V and 6 bases at J, with 17 bases between. The CDR3 is 13 amino acids. CDR3 DNA sequence: TGTGCCAGCTCATTCTCCAGGGCGGATGGCTACACCTTC. Amino acid sequence: CASSFSRADGYTF.

The V call is TRBV11-2, the J call TRBJ2-7; D might be TRBD1 (5 bases). Per germline, CDR1 SGHAT and CDR2 FQNNGV. The CDR3 runs to 14 residues. Trimming took 1 base from V and 0 from J, leaving 7 bases between them. The CDR3 region is CASSLVQGSYEQYF. As DNA, the CDR3 is TGTGCCAGCAGCTTAGTTCAGGGCTCCTACGAGCAGTACTTC.

The chain uses TRBV30 and TRBJ2-7; 7 bases agree with TRBD1. The CDR3 is made up of 15 amino acids. Per germline, CDR1 GTSNPN and CDR2 SVGIG (reference sequence). The J segment lost 3 bases and the V segment lost 1 base, leaving 9 bases of the junction unmatched. As DNA, the CDR3 is TGTGCCTGGAGTGAGGGGGCTCCCCTCTACTACGAGCAGTACTTC. It is translated as CAWSEGAPLYYEQYF. Looking up the rest from reference TRBV30 and TRBJ2-7 gives the full variable domain: SQTIHQWPATLVQPVGSPLSLECTVEGTSNPNLYWYRQAAGRGLQLLFYSVGIGQISSEVPQNLSASRPQDRQFILSSKKLLLSDSGFYLCAWSEGAPLYYEQYFGPGTRLTVT.

The chain carries TRBV29-1 and TRBJ2-7; 8 positions agree with TRBD2. The ends lost 4 bases at V and 4 bases at J; junction bases unmatched: 6. There are 13 residues in the CDR3. From germline, CDR1 is SQVTM and CDR2 ANQGSEA. The CDR3 region is CSVVIAGKYEQYF. The CDR3 DNA follows: TGCAGCGTTGTCATAGCGGGGAAATACGAGCAGTACTTC.

This clone was counted only a few times. The rearrangement links TRBV30 to TRBJ2-1; D is possibly TRBD2 (5 bases). Germline assignment: CDR1 GTSNPN and CDR2 SVGIG (reference sequence). The CDR3 has 11 amino acids. V lost 5 bases and J 7 bases, leaving 9 bases between the germline ends. CDR3 sequence: CAWGLYNEQFF. The CDR3 DNA follows: TGTGCCTGGGGACTTTATAATGAGCAGTTCTTC.

Concerning this clone: Other DNA sequences in the sample encode the same CDR3. This chain uses TRBV27 with TRBJ1-5; no clear D gene. The CDR3 contains 13 residues. Germline CDR1 MNHEY, CDR2 SMNVEV (reference sequence). V was shortened by 1 base and J by 2 bases, with 3 bases between the two germline ends. The DNA of the CDR3 is TGTGCCAGCAGTTTATTGGGCAATCAGCCCCAGCATTTT. Its translation: CASSLLGNQPQHF.

The genes are TRBV15 and TRBJ1-2; D may be TRBD1 (5 bases). CDR1 is LNHNV, CDR2 YYDKDF, per germline (reference sequence). Trimming pared 0 bases from V and 6 bases from J, leaving 8 bases between. The CDR3 sequence is 13 residues long. The CDR3 DNA reads TGTGCCACCAGCAGAGATTCAGGGAATGGCTACACCTTC. As protein: CATSRDSGNGYTF.